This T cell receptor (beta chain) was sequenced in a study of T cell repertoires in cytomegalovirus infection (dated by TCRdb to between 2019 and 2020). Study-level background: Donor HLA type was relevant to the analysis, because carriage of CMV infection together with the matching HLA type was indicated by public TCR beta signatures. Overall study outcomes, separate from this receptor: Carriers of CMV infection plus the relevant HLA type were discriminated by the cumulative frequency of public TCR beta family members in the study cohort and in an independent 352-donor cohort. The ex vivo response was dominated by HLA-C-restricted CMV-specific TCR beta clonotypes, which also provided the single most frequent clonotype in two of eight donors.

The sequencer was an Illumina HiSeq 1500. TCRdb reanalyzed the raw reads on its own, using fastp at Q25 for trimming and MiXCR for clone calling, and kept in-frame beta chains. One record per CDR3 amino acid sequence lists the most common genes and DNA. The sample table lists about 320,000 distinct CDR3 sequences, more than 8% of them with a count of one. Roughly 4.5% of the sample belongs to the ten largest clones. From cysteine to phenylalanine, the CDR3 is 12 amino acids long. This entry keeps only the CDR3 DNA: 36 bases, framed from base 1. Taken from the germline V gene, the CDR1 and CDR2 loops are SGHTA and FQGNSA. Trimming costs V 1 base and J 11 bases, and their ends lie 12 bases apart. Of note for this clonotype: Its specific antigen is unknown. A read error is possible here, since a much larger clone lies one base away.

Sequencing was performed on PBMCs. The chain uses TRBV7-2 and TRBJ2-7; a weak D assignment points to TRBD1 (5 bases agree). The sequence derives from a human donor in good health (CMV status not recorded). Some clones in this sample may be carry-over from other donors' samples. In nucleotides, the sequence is TGTGCCAGCAGCTTAGACAAGGGGCGGAAGTACTTC. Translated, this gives CASSLDKGRKYF.